These 31 T cell receptor beta chains were all obtained from the same sample, sequenced in a study of blood T cell repertoires in COVID-19 (dated by TCRdb to the early 2020s). Receptor libraries were prepared by the immunoSEQ multiplex PCR assay. Sourced from immuneACCESS, this table was stored by TCRdb with only in-frame sequences that have V and J called. A share of the clones is absent; for the studies checked, an unresolved V gene accounts for under half, and the remainder has no known explanation. For this sample the table gives about 170,000 clones, of which approximately 86% were detected only once. Clones ranked in the top ten supply 0.95% to 1.5% of the sample. Source material: peripheral blood. The receptors come from a man between 60 and 70 years old who had recovered from COVID-19.

This clone was seen a few times. The V gene is TRBV1, the J gene TRBJ2-2; the D call of TRBD2 is as the table states it, not checked on the DNA. TRBV1 is termed a pseudogene. The CDR3 length is 15 residues. The DNA of the CDR3 is TGCACCAGCAGCAGCCGGGATTCGAACACCGGGGAGCTGTTTTTT. Translating it yields CTSSSRDSNTGELFF.

This chain uses TRBV7-9 with TRBJ1-4; D is ambiguous. The CDR3 is made up of 14 amino acids. Trimming left V 5 bases short and J 6 bases short, with 13 bases between. CDR1 is SEHNR, CDR2 FQNEAQ, per germline (reference sequence). CDR3 amino acids: CASSPDERDEKLFF. CDR3 nucleotide sequence: TGTGCCAGCAGCCCCGATGAGAGGGATGAAAAACTGTTTTTT.

This chain links TRBV6-5 with TRBJ2-7; a weak D match, TRBD1 (5 bases). Germline CDR1 and CDR2: MNHEY and SVGAGI. This CDR3 spans 14 amino acids. The V end lost 2 bases, the J end lost 3 bases, and 11 bases lay between the germline ends. Here the CDR3 reads CASSYDVQGYEQYF. The CDR3 coding sequence is TGTGCCAGCAGTTACGACGTTCAGGGCTACGAGCAGTACTTC.

This clone appeared once. The chain uses TRBV18 and TRBJ1-2; TRBD1 agrees at 10 bases. Germline trimming cut 3 bases from V and 2 bases from J; bases unmatched to any gene: 6. The CDR3 length is 16 residues. Germline CDR1 KGHSH, CDR2 LQKENI. The CDR3 bases are TGTGCCAGCTCACCCCTGACAGGGGGCAAGAACTATGGCTACACCTTC. Amino acids: CASSPLTGGKNYGYTF.

The CDR3 DNA reads TGCGCCAGCACCAGCGACAGGGGCCTGGAGGCTTTCTTT. This gives the protein CASTSDRGLEAFF. The chain joins TRBV5-1 to TRBJ1-1; TRBD1 aligns across 8 bases. Germline lookup yields CDR1 SGHRS and CDR2 YFSETQ. This CDR3 has 13 residues. V was pared by 6 bases and J by 11 bases, with 12 bases of the junction left unmatched.

The gene calls are TRBV6-5 and TRBJ2-3; D unclear. Germline-derived CDR1 and CDR2 are MNHEY and SVGAGI. Trimming cost V 10 bases and J 4 bases, with 15 bases left between them. This CDR3 is built from 13 residues. DNA for the CDR3: TGTGCCACCCAAAATCCGAGCCCAGATACGCAGTATTTT. Its protein product is CATQNPSPDTQYF.

This chain joins TRBV10-3 and TRBJ1-1; the D is unclear. This CDR3 is 13 amino acids long. V gave up 3 bases and J gave up 4 bases, with 9 bases separating them. Germline V lookup: CDR1 ENHRY, CDR2 SYGVKD. The DNA of the CDR3 is TGTGCCATCAGTGACGTGAGGGCCACTGAAGCTTTCTTT. Translating it yields CAISDVRATEAFF.

The chain has TRBV7-3 and TRBJ2-2, with 9 bases matching TRBD1. Losses at the gene ends were 0 bases for V and 3 bases for J; bases not matched to a gene: 2. The CDR3 is 16 amino acids. Looked up from germline, CDR1 is SGHTA and CDR2 is FQGTGA. The CDR3 reads CASSLTWDRDTGELFF. The CDR3 DNA reads as TGTGCCAGCAGCTTAACGTGGGACAGGGACACCGGGGAGCTGTTTTTT.

The rearrangement joins TRBV3-1 (or the pseudogene TRBV3-2) to TRBJ2-2; 16 bases align to TRBD2. CDR3 length: 15 amino acids. Unmatched junction bases numbered 1, after V lost 6 bases and J lost 6 bases. Germline values: CDR1 LGHDT, CDR2 YNNKEL (reference sequence). In DNA, the CDR3 is TGTGCCAGCAGGGGACTAGCGGGGGGGCCCGGGGAGCTGTTTTTT. It translates to CASRGLAGGPGELFF.

The rearrangement links TRBV4-1 to TRBJ1-3; no definite D call. Trimming took off 0 bases at V and 0 bases at J, with 6 bases between the two ends. CDR1 MGHRA and CDR2 YSYEKL come from the germline V gene. The CDR3 has 15 residues. The DNA of the CDR3 is TGCGCCAGCAGCCAAGACCCGGTCTCTGGAAACACCATATATTTT. Translation: CASSQDPVSGNTIYF.

This clone was detected only once. The chain joins TRBV11-2 to TRBJ2-5; TRBD1 matches at 7 bases. With 4 bases clipped from V and 5 bases from J, the junction kept 4 bases outside the gene matches. CDR1 and CDR2 (germline): SGHAT, FQNNGV. This CDR3 region has 13 residues. The CDR3 sequence is CASSSDRVETQYF. CDR3 coding DNA: TGTGCCAGCAGCTCAGACAGGGTTGAGACCCAGTACTTC.

The rearrangement links TRBV19 to TRBJ2-3; tentative D call: TRBD2 (6 bases). Trimming shortened V by 3 bases and J by 2 bases, and 12 bases separated the two germline ends. Germline V gene sequence: CDR1 LNHDA, CDR2 SQIVND (reference sequence). The CDR3 totals 15 residues. The chain's CDR3 is CASSMQGGHTDTQYF. DNA of the CDR3: TGTGCCAGTAGTATGCAGGGAGGTCACACAGATACGCAGTATTTT.

The rearrangement uses TRBV19 and TRBJ1-4; D remains unclear. From germline, CDR1 is LNHDA and CDR2 SQIVND (reference sequence). Trimming removed 5 bases from V and 5 bases from J, with 15 bases in between. The CDR3 has 15 amino acids. CDR3 amino acids: CASSPRGKGNEKLFF. The CDR3 bases are TGTGCCAGTAGTCCTCGAGGGAAAGGGAATGAAAAACTGTTTTTT.

This clone was recorded once. The V gene is TRBV3-1 (or the pseudogene TRBV3-2), the J gene TRBJ1-3; no clear D gene. V lost 3 bases and J 3 bases, leaving 12 bases between the germline ends. CDR1 and CDR2 from the germline V gene are LGHDT and YNNKEL (reference sequence). The CDR3 loop spans 15 amino acids. CDR3 sequence (DNA): TGTGCCAGCAGCCACCGGGGAATATTTGGAAACACCATATATTTT. Translated, it gives CASSHRGIFGNTIYF.

Written as DNA, the CDR3 is TGTGCCAGCAGCGTTCAGGGAGCCAAAAACATTCAGTACTTC. This translates into CASSVQGAKNIQYF. The chain couples TRBV5-4 to TRBJ2-4; TRBD1 is a possible D gene (5 bases). CDR3 size: 14 residues. Germline CDR1 reads SGHNT; CDR2 reads YYREEE (reference sequence). The V and J ends lost 4 bases and 0 bases respectively, with 8 bases between them. Using reference TRBV5-4 and TRBJ2-4 for the parts outside the CDR3, the full variable domain is ETGVTQSPTHLIKTRGQQVTLRCSSQSGHNTVSWYQQALGQGPQFIFQYYREEENGRGNFPPRFSGLQFPNYSSELNVNALELDDSALYLCASSVQGAKNIQYFGAGTRLSVL.

The J gene is TRBJ1-1, the V gene TRBV7-9, with D hard to call. The CDR3 sequence is 14 residues long. The germline V and J ends were trimmed by 3 bases and 5 bases, with 13 bases remaining between them. From germline, CDR1 is SEHNR and CDR2 FQNEAQ (reference sequence). The chain's CDR3 is CASSLLEGGTEAFF. CDR3 DNA sequence: TGTGCCAGCAGCTTGCTGGAGGGTGGGACTGAAGCTTTCTTT.

The chain uses TRBV3-1 (or the pseudogene TRBV3-2) and TRBJ1-4; D not certain. Trimming removed 0 bases at V and 3 bases at J, with 17 bases between. This CDR3 has 18 residues. In germline, CDR1 is LGHDT, CDR2 YNNKEL (reference sequence). The CDR3 is CASSQESQRKRANEKLFF. The CDR3 DNA reads TGTGCCAGCAGCCAAGAAAGCCAGCGAAAGCGGGCTAATGAAAAACTGTTTTTT.

The J gene is TRBJ2-2, the V gene TRBV9; weak D call: TRBD2 (5 bases). Germline CDR1 and CDR2: SGDLS and YYNGEE. CDR3 length: 16 amino acids. Trimming left V 0 bases short and J 5 bases short, with 14 bases between. The CDR3 sequence is CASSVDGSRGTGELFF. CDR3 sequence (DNA): TGTGCCAGCAGCGTAGATGGCAGTCGAGGGACCGGGGAGCTGTTTTTT.

The chain uses TRBV6-4 and TRBJ2-2; D may be TRBD1 (7 bases). CDR3 length: 14 residues. V lost 4 bases, J lost 4 bases, and 10 bases lay in between. Germline CDR1 and CDR2: MRHNA and SNTAGT. Here the CDR3 DNA reads TGTGCCAGCAGTGGACAGGGAGGCACCGGGGAGCTGTTTTTT. Its protein is CASSGQGGTGELFF.

The chain has TRBV7-2 and TRBJ2-5, with 11 positions matching TRBD2. The V and J ends lost 4 bases and 5 bases, in that order; junction bases with no gene match: 9. Looked up from germline, CDR1 is SGHTA and CDR2 is FQGNSA. The CDR3 has 16 amino acids. This CDR3 is CASSSLAGGPWETQYF. The CDR3 bases are TGTGCCAGCAGCTCATTAGCGGGGGGGCCGTGGGAGACCCAGTACTTC.

V usage is TRBV6-5 and J usage is TRBJ1-5; D is ambiguous. Germline V lookup: CDR1 MNHEY, CDR2 SVGAGI. With 7 bases removed from V and 7 bases from J, the gap between germline ends came to 20 bases. The CDR3 has 15 amino acids. CDR3 loop: CASIPSGETGQPQHF. The DNA for the CDR3 is TGTGCCAGCATCCCGTCCGGGGAAACCGGCCAGCCCCAGCATTTT.

This clone was seen only a few times. This rearrangement joins TRBV27 to TRBJ1-2; 9 bases align to TRBD1. The CDR3 length is 16 residues. Germline V gene data show CDR1 as MNHEY and CDR2 as SMNVEV (reference sequence). Unmatched junction bases numbered 10, after V lost 5 bases and J lost 3 bases. The CDR3 region is CASSPEWDRVYYGYTF. The CDR3 nucleotides are TGTGCCAGCAGTCCCGAATGGGACAGGGTATACTATGGCTACACCTTC.

CDR3 DNA: TGTGCCTGTTCACCCGGCGGGGGCGTAACAGATACGCAGTATTTT. The encoded protein is CACSPGGGVTDTQYF. This chain connects TRBV10-3 to TRBJ2-3; weak D call: TRBD2 (7 bases). V shed 11 bases and J shed 3 bases, with 21 bases lying between them. This CDR3 has 15 residues. Germline V gene sequence: CDR1 ENHRY, CDR2 SYGVKD.

The V and J genes are TRBV3-1 (or the pseudogene TRBV3-2) and TRBJ1-6; the match to TRBD1 covers 9 bases. This CDR3 region has 16 residues. The V gene's germline CDR1 is LGHDT and CDR2 YNNKEL (reference sequence). Unmatched junction bases numbered 10, after V lost 4 bases and J lost 9 bases. DNA for the CDR3: TGTGCCAGCAGCCCTCCTGCCGGGACAGGGACTTCACCCCTCCACTTT. Translating it yields CASSPPAGTGTSPLHF.

The chain uses TRBV19 and TRBJ1-5, with D possibly TRBD1 on 5 matching bases. CDR1 and CDR2 from the germline V gene are LNHDA and SQIVND (reference sequence). V lost 5 bases, J lost 11 bases, and 19 bases lay in between. The CDR3 is 14 residues long. The CDR3 is CASSRDRDGGAQHF. Here the CDR3 DNA reads TGTGCCAGTAGTCGTGACCGGGATGGGGGGGCCCAGCATTTT.

This chain connects TRBV14 to TRBJ2-1; 10 bases map to TRBD1. The CDR3 totals 17 residues. CDR1 and CDR2 from the germline V gene are SGHDN and FVKESK. J gave up 1 base and V 1 base, and 4 bases lay outside the gene matches. CDR3 sequence (DNA): TGTGCCAGCAGCCAAGTTTGGGGACAGGGGTCCTACAATGAGCAGTTCTTC. Amino acid sequence: CASSQVWGQGSYNEQFF.

V is TRBV7-9 and J is TRBJ2-3; the match to TRBD2 covers 9 bases. The CDR3 extends over 14 amino acids. Germline trimming cut 6 bases from V and 0 bases from J; bases unmatched to any gene: 1. Germline assignment: CDR1 SEHNR and CDR2 FQNEAQ (reference sequence). Here the CDR3 reads CASRTSGSTDTQYF. The CDR3 DNA is TGTGCCAGCAGGACTAGCGGTAGCACAGATACGCAGTATTTT.

CDR3 region: CASSLTGDTADGYTF. The CDR3 DNA sequence: TGTGCCAGCAGCTTAACAGGGGACACCGCTGATGGCTACACCTTC. This chain links TRBV7-3 with TRBJ1-2, with D tentatively TRBD1 (6 bases). This CDR3 comprises 15 residues. The ends were cut back, 0 bases at V and 6 bases at J, with 14 bases in the middle. Germline CDR1 and CDR2: SGHTA and FQGTGA. The variable domain in full, with the rest retrieved from reference TRBV7-3 and TRBJ1-2, is GAGVSQTPSNKVTEKGKYVELRCDPISGHTALYWYRQSLGQGPEFLIYFQGTGAADDSGLPNDRFFAVRPEGSVSTLKIQRTERGDSAVYLCASSLTGDTADGYTFGSGTRLTVV.

The chain recombines TRBV6-1 with TRBJ1-5, with 7 bases that match TRBD1. Trimming took 0 bases from V and 9 from J; bases not matched to a gene: 8. Per germline, CDR1 MNHNS and CDR2 SASEGT. This CDR3 has 15 amino acids. The chain's CDR3 is CASSEAGGATLPQHF. DNA of the CDR3: TGTGCCAGCAGTGAAGCAGGGGGCGCGACGCTGCCCCAGCATTTT.

The chain links TRBV14 to TRBJ1-2; D may be TRBD1 (6 bases). Germline V gene sequence: CDR1 SGHDN, CDR2 FVKESK. V lost 2 bases and J lost 2, with 9 bases in between. This CDR3 has 14 amino acids. CDR3 residues: CASSQITGNYGYTF. Written as DNA, the CDR3 is TGTGCCAGCAGCCAAATCACAGGGAACTATGGCTACACCTTC. Full variable domain (missing parts from reference TRBV14 and TRBJ1-2): EAGVTQFPSHSVIEKGQTVTLRCDPISGHDNLYWYRRVMGKEIKFLLHFVKESKQDESGMPNNRFLAERTGGTYSTLKVQPAELEDSGVYFCASSQITGNYGYTFGSGTRLTVV.

The chain carries TRBV7-2 and TRBJ1-5, with D perhaps TRBD1 (6 bases). V shed 4 bases and J shed 0 bases, with 13 bases lying between them. Per germline, CDR1 SGHTA and CDR2 FQGNSA. This CDR3 region has 16 residues. The CDR3 nucleotides read TGTGCCAGCAGCTCTACAGGGAGGGGTAGCAATCAGCCCCAGCATTTT. It translates to CASSSTGRGSNQPQHF.